This T cell receptor (beta chain) was sequenced during a study of blood T cell repertoires in COVID-19. About the research overall: Collection of acute and convalescent COVID-19 samples took place in the United States, Italy and Spain. PBMCs, B-cell-depleted T cells, or T cells were the source of the cDNA or gDNA that made up the material.

Authors' analysis steps: Estimated nucleated cell counts came from reference gene primer amplification. TCRdb keeps only in-frame clones here, not all; method: immunoSEQ multiplex PCR. The DNA gave D and trimming, while V, J and clone size come from that table. The sample records tens of thousands of clones, about 87% being singletons. This sequence originates from a human donor with active COVID-19. The donor label of this sample is uncertain. The sample was peripheral blood.

The CDR3 region has the DNA TGTGCCAGCTCACCACTTAGCGGGAGCCCCCTCTACGAGCAGTACTTC. Its protein product is CASSPLSGSPLYEQYF. V is TRBV18 and J is TRBJ2-7; TRBD2 agrees at 9 bases. Per germline, CDR1 KGHSH and CDR2 LQKENI. The junction had 7 bases not matched to a gene; V was cut back by 1 base and J by 3 bases. The CDR3 runs to 16 residues.